A single sample is the source of the 2 T cell receptor beta chains below, sequenced in a study of T cells in Graves' hyperthyroidism and ophthalmopathy. RNA transcripts gave rise to amplified TCR beta CDR3 regions. In the first-round RT-PCR of the TCR CDR3, the HTBI primer set was used. TCRdb called the multiplex PCR reads again in MiXCR, with one record for every CDR3 protein. The sample has some 600,000 distinct CDR3 sequences, approximately 15% seen once. Sequencing input: blood. The source is a woman in her thirties with Graves' hyperthyroidism that later progressed to Graves' ophthalmopathy.

This chain joins TRBV7-6 and TRBJ2-5; possibly TRBD2 for D (5 bases). The CDR3 is 13 amino acids. Trimming pared 10 bases from V and 4 bases from J, leaving 16 bases between. CDR1 is SGHVS, CDR2 FNYEAQ, per germline. In nucleotides, the CDR3 is TGTGCCATCGGTCGGCTGGCGGGAGAGACCCAGTACTTC. Translating gives CAIGRLAGETQYF.

This clonotype was seen more than once but under ten times. The chain recombines TRBV6-1 with TRBJ2-5, with 9 bases matching TRBD1. Trimming at V came to 3 bases and at J to 3 bases, leaving 8 bases not matched to a gene. CDR1 is MNHNS and CDR2 is SASEGT in the germline V gene. This CDR3 has 16 residues. Here the CDR3 reads CASSDLTDRGKETQYF. The DNA for the CDR3 is TGTGCCAGCAGTGACCTCACGGACAGGGGAAAAGAGACCCAGTACTTC.